This TCR beta chain was identified in a study of CD8 T cells in ankylosing spondylitis. Each TCR beta library was made by quantitative 5'-RACE that incorporated molecular barcodes. TCRdb reanalysed the 5' RACE reads using MiXCR and keeps one entry per CDR3 protein. This sample has more than 10,000 distinct CDR3 sequences, with approximately 3% found just once. Overall study results and limits: Ankylosing spondylitis blood appeared to carry a characteristic TCR beta motif of several highly homologous variants. The authors reported significant enrichment of disease-linked clones in matched ankylosing spondylitis synovial fluid.

This clonotype was found many times. Its antigen remains unknown. V was clipped by 4 bases and J by 2 bases, with 15 bases between them. The germline V gene has CDR1 SGDLS and CDR2 YYNGEE. The CDR3 consists of 16 residues. The V and J genes are TRBV9 and TRBJ2-2, with D tentatively TRBD1 (5 bases). The origin of this receptor is a male donor with ankylosing spondylitis or in good health (not recorded which). Sequencing was done on a sample of blood, either unsorted or a sorted T cell fraction (not recorded which). CDR3 sequence: CASSPTTVLNTGELFF. In nucleotides, the CDR3 is TGTGCCAGCAGCCCTACGACAGTCCTAAACACCGGGGAGCTGTTTTTT.